This T cell receptor beta chain was recovered during a study of T cell responses to AZD1222 COVID-19 vaccine (dated by TCRdb to the early 2020s). Broadly, across the study: Because spike-specific TCR depth and breadth did not differ between the two schedules, AZD1222 recipients who got a second dose at roughly 4 weeks were pooled with those who got a second dose at roughly 12 weeks. Trial participants were enrolled into age subgroups of 18-55, 56-69 and 70-plus years, which contained 148, 28 and 57 TCR-sequenced participants, respectively. A total of 233 trial participants underwent TCR sequencing, of whom nearly 210 had received two doses of AZD1222 and about 25 had received two doses of the MenACWY control vaccine. The full study reports these points: A significant rise in spike-specific TCR breadth and depth was observed after two AZD1222 doses relative to day 0 and relative to MenACWY recipients. The whole spike protein was spanned by vaccine-associated CD4 TCRs, and dominant responses were seen in regions 160-218 and 743-854. Nearly half of unique spike-specific TCRs reportedly recognized epitopes outside regions mutated in the B.1.351 and B.1.1.7 variants. Conclusions about previously exposed vaccinees are limited, since just 5 to 7 AZD1222 recipients were seropositive for SARS-CoV-2 at baseline. No day 14 peak-response samples were available, so repertoires were characterized only after the peak T cell response. The 56-69-year group was small, and its depth increase did not reach significance, likely because of low power. Participants were mostly white British, with more females than males. The authors suggested clonal diversity may have been underestimated.

The CDR3 regions of human TCRbeta chains were analyzed by immunosequencing. The authors' pipeline ran thus. TCRs in the repertoires were matched against a reference library of SARS-CoV-2-specific TCRs that had been generated with the MIRA antigen-specificity platform. Breadth was defined as the fraction of unique TCRs that were SARS-CoV-2-associated. Depth was defined as the fraction of total T cells that were SARS-CoV-2-associated. Using the MIRA data, each spike-specific TCR was assigned both to the spike region to which the TCR was reactive and to a CD4 or CD8 class. Log10-transformed breadth and depth values were compared by one-way ANOVA with Sidak's multiple comparisons tests. TCRdb took this table from immuneACCESS and kept in-frame rearrangements with V and J called. Such tables lack part of the clones; where checked against another copy, unresolved V genes explain under half of the gap, and the rest is unexplained. V, J and clone size are taken as reported in that table, and D and trimming were inferred from the DNA itself. For this sample there are 100,000 to 150,000 clones; 70% to 90% appear just once. The biggest ten clones account for under 6.5% of the sample.

The meaning of the sample's time point label: baseline before first vaccination. The vaccinee samples were drawn from two UK trials, COV001 and COV002, one of which was a single-blind randomized controlled phase 2/3 trial testing AZD1222 (ChAdOx1 nCoV-19) in healthy adults. For TCRbeta chain sequencing, PBMC samples from trial participants were taken at day 0 and at day 28 after the second dose. Deletion took 0 bases off V and 7 bases off J, with a span of 9 bases between the germline ends. The CDR3, from cysteine to phenylalanine, totals 12 residues. Only the CDR3 part of the read is kept: 36 bases, read in frame from the first base. The germline V gene yields SQVTM for CDR1 and ANQGSEA for CDR2. For this clone: Its specific antigen is unknown. No much larger clonotype is one base removed from it; base qualities were not supplied.

This receptor chain uses TRBV29-1 and TRBJ1-2, and perhaps TRBD1 as D gene, on 5 matching bases. This receptor was obtained from an adult in good health. The input for sequencing was peripheral blood, taken on day 0 of AZD1222 vaccination. The DNA reads TGCAGCGTTGAAGATCAGGGTATTGGCTACACCTTC. Its protein is CSVEDQGIGYTF.